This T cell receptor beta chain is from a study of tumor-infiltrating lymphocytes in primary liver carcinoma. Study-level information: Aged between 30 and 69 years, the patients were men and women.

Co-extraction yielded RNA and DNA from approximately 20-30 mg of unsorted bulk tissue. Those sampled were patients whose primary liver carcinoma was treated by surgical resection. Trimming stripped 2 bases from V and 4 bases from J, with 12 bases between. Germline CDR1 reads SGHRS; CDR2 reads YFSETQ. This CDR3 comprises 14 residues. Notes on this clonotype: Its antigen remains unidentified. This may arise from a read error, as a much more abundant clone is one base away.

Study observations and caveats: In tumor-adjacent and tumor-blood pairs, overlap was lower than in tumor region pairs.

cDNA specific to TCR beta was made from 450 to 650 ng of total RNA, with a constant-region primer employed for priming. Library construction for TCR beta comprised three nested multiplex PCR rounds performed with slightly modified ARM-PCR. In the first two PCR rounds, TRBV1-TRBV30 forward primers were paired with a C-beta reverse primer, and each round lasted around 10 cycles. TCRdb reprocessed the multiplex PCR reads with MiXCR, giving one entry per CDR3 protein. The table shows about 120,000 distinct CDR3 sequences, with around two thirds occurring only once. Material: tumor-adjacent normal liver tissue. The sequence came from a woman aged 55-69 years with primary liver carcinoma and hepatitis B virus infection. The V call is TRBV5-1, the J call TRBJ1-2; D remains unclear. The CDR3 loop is CASSFLGEVYGYTF. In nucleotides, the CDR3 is TGCGCCAGCAGCTTCCTCGGGGAGGTCTATGGCTACACCTTC.